The rows below give T cell receptor beta chains drawn from one sample of a study of cytomegalovirus exposure and HLA in healthy donors. Using immunoSEQ multiplex PCR, the repertoire was profiled, and TCRdb retains in-frame clones only, with some absent. This sample has 200,000 or so clones, with roughly 88% found just once. Sequenced input: PBMCs. The receptors were gathered from a young woman in good health and CMV-seronegative. Both conserved end residues are trimmed from each CDR3. A D gene is named only where the DNA matches it firmly. Size is stated for part of the rows, as once, few or many counts, or as a class when the clone is expanded.

d_call	v_call	clone_size	j_call	cdr3_aa
-	TRBV6-1	-	TRBJ1-3	ASSELRTGYRSGNTIY
-	TRBV14	-	TRBJ2-6	ASSQLLSGANVLT
TRBD2	TRBV5-1	-	TRBJ2-3	ATRGLAVTDTQY
-	TRBV5-4	-	TRBJ1-4	ASSLALNEKLF
-	TRBV15	-	TRBJ2-5	ATSPRRAQETQY
-	TRBV28	-	TRBJ2-7	ASSYGTNSYEQY
-	TRBV9	-	TRBJ2-2	ASSPLPVGRKNTGELF
TRBD2	TRBV5-4	-	TRBJ2-5	ASSLDLAWGGETQY
-	TRBV29-1	-	TRBJ2-7	SVEGYTETEAYEQY
TRBD1	TRBV4-1	-	TRBJ2-2	ASSQARGRRNTGELF
-	TRBV5-5	few	TRBJ1-2	ASSLYQGNGYT
TRBD2	TRBV20-1	-	TRBJ2-7	SARGAAGGS
-	TRBV5-6	-	TRBJ2-7	ASSRGTVYEQY
TRBD2	TRBV25-1	-	TRBJ2-2	ASSEVGGRAGELF
TRBD1	TRBV6-5	-	TRBJ1-2	ASSQGAVYGYT
TRBD2	TRBV4-3	-	TRBJ2-2	ASSQDPGGRAPGELF
TRBD1	TRBV2	-	TRBJ2-5	ASSSGTGNEETQY
TRBD1	TRBV28	-	TRBJ2-7	ASSFRDRGSPYEQY
TRBD2	TRBV5-4	-	TRBJ2-2	ASSPGLADTGELF
-	TRBV28	-	TRBJ2-2	ASSSRDTDTGELF
-	TRBV7-3	-	TRBJ2-1	ASSKDKLLSYNEQF
TRBD2	TRBV5-6	-	TRBJ2-3	ASSLGLAGDLTDTQY
-	TRBV18	-	TRBJ2-3	ASSPVSSGLTDTQY
TRBD2	TRBV11-1	-	TRBJ2-3	ASRGTSGSQGTDTQY
-	TRBV27	-	TRBJ2-1	ASSLSLDFNEQF
-	TRBV10-2	once	TRBJ1-2	ASSESYRAMNGYT
-	TRBV2	few	TRBJ2-7	AGAGTSYEQY
TRBD1	TRBV5-1	-	TRBJ1-3	ASSPGQVFSQNTIY
TRBD2	TRBV28	-	TRBJ2-5	ASGLREGHVETQY
-	TRBV5-1	once	TRBJ2-3	ASSGSKDTQY
-	TRBV30	medium-sized	TRBJ2-3	AWSVASGSRDTQY
-	TRBV7-3	-	TRBJ2-2	ASRATERNTGELF
-	TRBV30	-	TRBJ2-5	AWGRGGGREGETQY
-	TRBV7-9	once	TRBJ2-7	ASSASFLISYEQY
-	TRBV28	-	TRBJ2-5	ASPPRGTRQETQY
-	TRBV9	-	TRBJ1-1	ASGRGGNTEAF
-	TRBV6-5	-	TRBJ1-2	AIRRGNDGYT
TRBD1	TRBV5-1	-	TRBJ1-2	ASSWRQGSYGYT
-	TRBV2	-	TRBJ2-2	ASRFGAGDTGELF
TRBD2	TRBV27	-	TRBJ2-1	ASSWWREGNNEQF
TRBD1	TRBV6-1	-	TRBJ2-7	ASSADRVDEQY
-	TRBV4-2	-	TRBJ2-2	ASRGQRNTGELF
TRBD1	TRBV6-5	-	TRBJ2-1	ASRTGVYNEQF
-	TRBV6-5	few	TRBJ1-2	ASSRHRSGGYT
TRBD2	TRBV18	-	TRBJ2-7	ASSPQPGLAGASYEQY
TRBD1	TRBV28	-	TRBJ1-4	ASSLFLGQSNEKLF
TRBD2	TRBV19	-	TRBJ2-1	ASSIGTSGMLGNEQF
TRBD1	TRBV28	-	TRBJ2-7	ASSSRFRTGRPYEQY
-	TRBV10-3	-	TRBJ1-1	AISESTGPNTEAF
TRBD2	TRBV4-1	-	TRBJ2-3	ASSQGRTSGIMYTQY
-	TRBV5-1	-	TRBJ2-4	ASSVGQAKNIQY
-	TRBV30	few	TRBJ1-1	AWTLGTEAF
-	TRBV7-2	-	TRBJ2-4	ASSPQVEGRQY
TRBD2	TRBV5-4	few	TRBJ2-1	ASSREGIAGVYNEQF
-	TRBV4-2	-	TRBJ1-2	ASSQEGGAGVGWYGYT
-	TRBV2	-	TRBJ2-3	ASSARDSTDTQY
-	TRBV29-1	-	TRBJ1-2	SVEDGRPNYGYT
TRBD2	TRBV28	-	TRBJ2-5	ASATGLGFQTQY
TRBD2	TRBV30	-	TRBJ2-5	AWNPSGSGTQY